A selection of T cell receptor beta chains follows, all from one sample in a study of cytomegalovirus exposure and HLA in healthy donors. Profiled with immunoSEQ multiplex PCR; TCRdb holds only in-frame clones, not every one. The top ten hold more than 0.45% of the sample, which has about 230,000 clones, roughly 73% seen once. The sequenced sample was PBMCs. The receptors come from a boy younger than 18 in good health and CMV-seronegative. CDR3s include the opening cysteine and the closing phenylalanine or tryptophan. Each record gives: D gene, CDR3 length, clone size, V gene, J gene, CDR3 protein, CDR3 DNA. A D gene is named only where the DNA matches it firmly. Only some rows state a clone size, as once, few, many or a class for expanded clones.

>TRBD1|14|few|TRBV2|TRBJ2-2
CASMRQGVTGELFF
TGTGCCAGCATGCGACAGGGCGTCACCGGGGAGCTGTTTTTT
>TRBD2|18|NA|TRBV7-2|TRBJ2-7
CASSLNVGPGLVAYEQYF
TGTGCCAGCAGCTTAAATGTAGGGCCGGGACTAGTGGCCTACGAGCAGTACTTC
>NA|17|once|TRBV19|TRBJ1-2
CASSMTTGPRGGYGYTF
TGTGCCAGTAGTATGACGACAGGCCCCCGGGGTGGCTATGGCTACACCTTC
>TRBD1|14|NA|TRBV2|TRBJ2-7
CASSWTGVSYEQYF
TGTGCCAGCAGTTGGACAGGGGTTTCCTACGAGCAGTACTTC
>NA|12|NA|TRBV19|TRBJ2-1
CASSASGVEQFF
TGTGCCAGTAGTGCGTCGGGAGTTGAGCAGTTCTTC
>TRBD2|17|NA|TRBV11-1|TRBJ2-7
CASSFSSGRAVPYEQYF
TGTGCCAGCAGCTTCAGTAGCGGGAGGGCCGTCCCCTACGAGCAGTACTTC
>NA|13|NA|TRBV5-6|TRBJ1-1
CASSFGGGTEAFF
TGTGCCAGCAGCTTCGGGGGGGGGACTGAAGCTTTCTTT
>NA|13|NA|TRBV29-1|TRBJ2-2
CSVKQGRTGELFF
TGCAGCGTGAAACAGGGACGCACCGGGGAGCTGTTTTTT
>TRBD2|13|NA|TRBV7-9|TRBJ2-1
CAFGGAGVGEQFF
TGTGCCTTTGGGGGAGCGGGAGTGGGAGAGCAGTTCTTC
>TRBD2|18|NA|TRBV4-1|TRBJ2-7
CASSQEFSPSSGVYEQYF
TGCGCCAGCAGCCAAGAATTTAGTCCAAGTAGCGGGGTTTACGAGCAGTACTTC
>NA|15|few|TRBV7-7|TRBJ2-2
CASSVSRGSTGELFF
TGTGCTAGCAGCGTTTCTAGGGGGTCCACCGGGGAGCTGTTTTTT
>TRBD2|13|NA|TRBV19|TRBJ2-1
CASSFSSGIGQFF
TGTGCCAGTAGTTTCTCTAGCGGGATTGGGCAGTTCTTC
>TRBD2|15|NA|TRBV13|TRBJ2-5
CASSLSAGGRETQYF
TGTGCCAGCAGCTTATCAGCGGGGGGCAGGGAGACCCAGTACTTC